This is a list of T cell receptor beta chains from one sample in a study of blood T cells in healthy people across ages. TCRdb re-called the 5' RACE reads with MiXCR, one entry per CDR3 protein. The sample has around 1,500,000 distinct CDR3 sequences, 28% seen once. Sequenced material: blood. The receptors originated from a woman in her twenties or thirties in good health. Each CDR3 is given with its conserved first and last residue. A D gene is named only where the DNA matches it firmly. Clone size, where shown, is once, few, many, or a class for clones that have expanded.

clone_size	v_call	d_call	j_call	cdr3_aa	cdr3_nt
few	TRBV12-5	NA	TRBJ2-6	CASGSGQISLSGANVLTF	TGTGCTAGTGGTTCAGGACAGATAAGCCTCTCTGGGGCCAACGTCCTGACTTTC
many	TRBV27	NA	TRBJ2-7	CARLSSLLGEQYF	TGTGCCAGACTAAGTTCGTTGCTTGGTGAGCAGTACTTC
NA	TRBV20-1	NA	TRBJ1-1	CSARTYMGGPNTEAFF	TGCAGTGCCAGAACCTATATGGGGGGCCCGAACACTGAAGCTTTCTTT
NA	TRBV6-1	NA	TRBJ1-5	CASSTADRNQPQHF	TGTGCCAGCAGTACCGCAGACAGGAATCAGCCCCAGCATTTT
few	TRBV28	TRBD1	TRBJ2-2	CAITPGQANTGELFF	TGTGCCATCACTCCGGGACAGGCGAACACCGGGGAGCTGTTTTTT
NA	TRBV28	NA	TRBJ2-1	CASSVNYNEQFF	TGTGCCAGCAGTGTCAACTACAATGAGCAGTTCTTC
few	TRBV12-3/TRBV12-4	TRBD1	TRBJ1-4	CASSVPGGNNEKLFF	TGTGCCAGCAGTGTTCCAGGGGGAAATAATGAAAAACTGTTTTTT
few	TRBV14	NA	TRBJ1-2	CASSQGPWGYTF	TGTGCCAGCAGCCAAGGTCCCTGGGGCTACACCTTC
NA	TRBV12-5	TRBD1	TRBJ1-1	CASGLVQGTEAFF	TGTGCTAGTGGTTTGGTACAGGGGACTGAAGCTTTCTTT
NA	TRBV19	NA	TRBJ1-2	CASRPDVDYGYTF	TGTGCCAGTAGACCTGACGTCGACTATGGCTACACCTTC
NA	TRBV2	NA	TRBJ2-5	CASSRQQEAQYF	TGTGCCAGCTCCCGACAGCAAGAGGCCCAGTACTTC
NA	TRBV6-2/TRBV6-3	NA	TRBJ2-3	CASRHGTLPADTQYF	TGTGCCAGCAGGCACGGGACCCTGCCGGCAGATACGCAGTATTTT
many	TRBV24-1	NA	TRBJ2-3	CATRKGEGDTQYF	TGTGCCACCAGGAAGGGGGAAGGAGATACGCAGTATTTT
NA	TRBV6-6	TRBD1	TRBJ2-7	CASSGDSYSYEQYF	TGTGCCAGCAGTGGGGACAGCTACTCCTACGAGCAGTACTTC
many	TRBV12-3/TRBV12-4	TRBD1	TRBJ1-2	CASSPEGQGRGYTF	TGTGCCAGCAGTCCTGAGGGACAGGGACGGGGCTACACCTTC
NA	TRBV20-1	NA	TRBJ2-5	CSARVSRETQYF	TGCAGTGCTCGGGTGTCCCGGGAGACCCAGTACTTC
NA	TRBV5-5	NA	TRBJ2-5	CASSPLGTAQETQYF	TGTGCCAGCAGCCCTTTAGGGACCGCTCAAGAGACCCAGTACTTC
NA	TRBV7-3	NA	TRBJ2-3	CASSLRGAENTQYF	TGTGCCAGCAGCTTACGTGGGGCAGAAAATACGCAGTATTTT
few	TRBV6-6	TRBD1	TRBJ2-6	CASSSTGALSGANVRTF	TGTGCCAGCAGTTCGACAGGGGCGCTCTCTGGGGCCAACGTCCGGACTTTC
few	TRBV5-1	NA	TRBJ2-7	CASSLEGPPLYEQYF	TGCGCCAGCAGCTTGGAGGGACCCCCTCTCTACGAGCAGTACTTC
few	TRBV20-1	NA	TRBJ2-3	CSASTPEGGTDTQYF	TGCAGTGCTAGTACCCCAGAGGGAGGCACAGATACGCAGTATTTT
NA	TRBV7-2	NA	TRBJ1-2	CASSLAPPGRGSNYGYTF	TGTGCCAGCAGCTTAGCACCCCCGGGACGGGGATCTAACTATGGCTACACCTTC
few	TRBV12-3/TRBV12-4	TRBD2	TRBJ2-1	CASSFRSGRTNEQFF	TGTGCCAGCAGTTTCAGAAGCGGGAGGACCAATGAGCAGTTCTTC
NA	TRBV30	NA	TRBJ2-7	CAHYTGREQYF	TGTGCTCACTACACGGGGCGAGAGCAGTACTTC
NA	TRBV5-6	NA	TRBJ1-5	CASSEAGVSGNQPQHF	TGTGCCAGCAGTGAAGCAGGGGTTAGCGGCAATCAGCCCCAGCATTTT
NA	TRBV7-3	NA	TRBJ2-1	CASSSLAHNEQFF	TGTGCCAGCAGCTCCCTAGCTCACAATGAGCAGTTCTTC
NA	TRBV4-1	NA	TRBJ2-5	CASSRGALQETQYF	TGCGCCAGCAGCCGGGGGGCGTTACAAGAGACCCAGTACTTC
NA	TRBV6-5	NA	TRBJ2-2	CASSGRDSPGELFF	TGTGCCAGCAGTGGGAGGGACAGCCCCGGGGAGCTGTTTTTT
NA	TRBV20-1	NA	TRBJ1-1	CSASGVITEAFF	TGCAGTGCTTCAGGGGTGATCACTGAAGCTTTCTTT
NA	TRBV5-1	NA	TRBJ2-4	CVSSLPAGPSKNIQYF	TGCGTCAGCAGCCTACCTGCAGGGCCCTCCAAAAACATTCAGTACTTC
many	TRBV29-1	TRBD2	TRBJ2-7	CSVLAGGSFEQYF	TGCAGCGTTTTAGCGGGAGGGTCGTTCGAGCAGTACTTC
NA	TRBV12-3/TRBV12-4	NA	TRBJ1-5	CAGSLSGINNQPQHF	TGTGCCGGCAGTTTATCCGGAATTAATAATCAGCCCCAGCATTTT
many	TRBV20-1	TRBD2	TRBJ2-4	CSAIPGGAKNIQYF	TGCAGTGCTATCCCGGGGGGAGCCAAAAACATTCAGTACTTC
NA	TRBV20-1	NA	TRBJ2-1	CSASASFDEQFF	TGCAGTGCTAGCGCCAGCTTTGATGAGCAGTTCTTC
NA	TRBV12-3/TRBV12-4	NA	TRBJ1-2	CASSFSAGFNTF	TGTGCCAGCAGTTTTTCGGCAGGGTTTAACACCTTC
NA	TRBV5-1	TRBD2	TRBJ2-7	CASSLVPGGRSDEQYF	TGCGCCAGCAGCTTGGTTCCGGGGGGGCGGTCTGATGAGCAGTACTTC